The 31 T cell receptor beta chains below were found in one sample sequenced in a study of regulatory T cells in long-lasting Graves disease. Specified time point: newly diagnosed GD, antithyroid drugs for less than 3 months. After RNA was extracted from PBMCs, the TCR library was made from it. In building TCR beta libraries, iRepertoire HTBI primers were used together with Arm-PCR of CDR3 regions. One entry per CDR3 protein, called by TCRdb with MiXCR from the multiplex PCR reads. The table shows around 500,000 distinct CDR3 sequences, with approximately 13% occurring only once. Separately, the same data were catalogued under a study of T cells in Graves' hyperthyroidism and ophthalmopathy.

The starting material was peripheral blood mononuclear cells (PBMCs), obtained at new diagnosis, from a patient treated with antithyroid drugs. The receptors shown here come from a man younger than 45 with Graves disease.

This clonotype was found many times. The J gene is TRBJ1-2, the V gene TRBV7-2, with D possibly TRBD1 on 5 matching bases. CDR3 size: 13 residues. Germline V lookup: CDR1 SGHTA, CDR2 FQGNSA. V was pared by 0 bases and J by 8 bases, with 10 bases between. This CDR3 is CASSLAGDAGYTF. DNA for the CDR3: TGTGCCAGCAGCTTAGCAGGGGACGCGGGCTACACCTTC.

This clonotype showed up many times. V gene TRBV3-1 combines with J gene TRBJ2-3, with D tentatively TRBD1 (5 bases). The CDR3 contains 13 residues. The V gene lost 0 bases and the J gene lost 6 bases, with 7 bases spanning the gap. The germline CDR1 and CDR2 sequences are LGHDT and YNNKEL (reference sequence). The CDR3 nucleotides are TGTGCCAGCAGCCAAGAAGGGGTGGATACGCAGTATTTT. Translation: CASSQEGVDTQYF.

This clonotype was picked up many times. This chain uses TRBV30 with TRBJ1-2; D unresolved. CDR3 length: 13 residues. The ends were cut back, 2 bases at V and 7 bases at J, with 14 bases in the middle. Per germline, CDR1 GTSNPN and CDR2 SVGIG (reference sequence). The CDR3 nucleotides read TGTGCCTGGAGTCTCCCGAGGACGTTTGGCTACACCTTC. It codes for CAWSLPRTFGYTF. Full variable domain (missing parts from reference TRBV30 and TRBJ1-2): SQTIHQWPATLVQPVGSPLSLECTVEGTSNPNLYWYRQAAGRGLQLLFYSVGIGQISSEVPQNLSASRPQDRQFILSSKKLLLSDSGFYLCAWSLPRTFGYTFGSGTRLTVV.

This clonotype was recorded many times. The J gene is TRBJ2-1, the V gene TRBV7-8, with 8 bases that match TRBD2. The CDR3 length is 17 residues. V lost 4 bases, J lost 0 bases, and 8 bases stayed unmatched. The V gene's germline CDR1 is SGHVS and CDR2 FQNEAQ. The CDR3 loop reads CASSSLAGQDSYNEQFF. CDR3 in DNA: TGTGCCAGCAGCTCATTAGCGGGACAAGACTCCTACAATGAGCAGTTCTTC.

V usage is TRBV5-1 and J usage is TRBJ2-3; 10 bases match TRBD2. V lost 4 bases and J lost 0; bases outside the gene matches: 5. CDR3 length: 16 amino acids. Germline V gives CDR1 SGHRS, CDR2 YFSETQ. Here the CDR3 reads CASSLTSGISTDTQYF. CDR3 sequence (DNA): TGCGCCAGCAGCCTCACTAGCGGGATTAGCACAGATACGCAGTATTTT.

The sample holds many counts of this clonotype. The chain combines TRBV5-8 with TRBJ2-5; a possible D gene is TRBD1 (5 bases). CDR1 is SGHTS and CDR2 is YDEGEE in the germline V gene. CDR3 length: 15 residues. The ends were cut back, 0 bases at V and 1 base at J, with 10 bases in the middle. In DNA, the CDR3 is TGTGCCAGCAGCTTGGAAGGGGCAGGCCAAGAGACCCAGTACTTC. This translates into CASSLEGAGQETQYF.

The rearrangement links TRBV12-3 or TRBV12-4 to TRBJ2-3, with 9 nucleotides matching TRBD2. This CDR3 contains 17 residues. V was clipped by 4 bases and J by 0 bases; unmatched bases: 8. The CDR3 protein is CASSSPSGAHSTDTQYF. The CDR3 DNA follows: TGTGCCAGCAGTTCCCCTAGCGGGGCCCATAGCACAGATACGCAGTATTTT.

The genes are TRBV6-9 and TRBJ2-1; D perhaps matches TRBD1 (6 bases). The CDR3 totals 16 residues. Trimming stripped 3 bases from V and 2 bases from J, with 14 bases between. Per germline, CDR1 MNHGY and CDR2 SVAAGI. For the CDR3, the DNA is TGTGCCAGCAGTTACTCCGTGGACAGACCCTACAATGAGCAGTTCTTC. It codes for CASSYSVDRPYNEQFF.

A word on this clonotype: A much larger clone is a single base away; this may be a read error. The rearrangement joins TRBV29-1 to TRBJ2-1, with TRBD2 identical over 9 bases. This CDR3 has 16 amino acids. Germline CDR1 is SQVTM and CDR2 is ANQGSEA. CDR3 sequence reads: CGVDGLAGGPYNEQFF. The CDR3 DNA reads TGCGGCGTTGATGGATTGGCGGGAGGGCCCTACAATGAGCAGTTCTTC.

The rearrangement joins TRBV12-3 or TRBV12-4 to TRBJ1-2, with D unresolved. This CDR3 is built from 13 residues. The V gene lost 6 bases and the J gene lost 7 bases, with 15 bases spanning the gap. CDR3 bases: TGTGCCAGCAGCCCGTTGGGGAAGGGTGGCTACACCTTC. Its protein product is CASSPLGKGGYTF.

This clonotype was counted ten times or more. The V gene is TRBV30, the J gene TRBJ1-2; D ambiguous. The V end lost 3 bases, the J end lost 6 bases, and 14 bases lay between the germline ends. CDR3 length: 13 amino acids. CDR1 is GTSNPN, CDR2 SVGIG, per germline (reference sequence). CDR3: CAWRFGGSDGYTF. The CDR3 DNA sequence: TGTGCCTGGAGGTTTGGAGGGTCAGATGGCTACACCTTC.

This rearrangement joins TRBV28 to TRBJ2-5, with 11 bases aligning to TRBD1. V lost 4 bases and J lost 5; bases outside the gene matches: 9. This CDR3 is 16 amino acids long. Per germline, CDR1 MDHEN and CDR2 SYDVKM. For the CDR3, the DNA is TGTGCCAGCAGTTCCTCCGGGACAGGGGGAAGTGAGACCCAGTACTTC. Its protein is CASSSSGTGGSETQYF.

V and J are TRBV3-1 and TRBJ2-7, with D tentatively TRBD2 (6 bases). The germline CDR1 and CDR2 sequences are LGHDT and YNNKEL (reference sequence). V was trimmed by 5 bases and J by 2 bases, leaving 16 bases between them. The CDR3 has 15 amino acids. CDR3 coding DNA: TGTGCCAGCAGCTCCCGTAGCGGAAGCCCCTACGAGCAGTACTTC. This sequence encodes CASSSRSGSPYEQYF.

This clonotype has at least ten counts. The gene calls are TRBV5-4 and TRBJ2-2; 9 bases match TRBD1. With 4 bases clipped from V and 1 base from J, the junction kept 5 bases outside the gene matches. Germline values: CDR1 SGHNT, CDR2 YYREEE (reference sequence). The CDR3 consists of 16 residues. Here the CDR3 DNA reads TGTGCCAGCAGCCCCGGGACAGGGCTGAACACCGGGGAGCTGTTTTTT. It specifies CASSPGTGLNTGELFF.

In this sample, this clonotype turned up once. The genes are TRBV4-1 and TRBJ2-3, with TRBD2 matching over 11 bases. V trimming: 1 base; J trimming: 3 bases; junction bases outside the gene matches: 6. Germline lookup yields CDR1 MGHRA and CDR2 YSYEKL. This CDR3 is 17 amino acids long. CDR3 sequence: CASSQGTSGRGTDTQYF. For the CDR3, the DNA is TGCGCCAGCAGCCAAGGTACTAGCGGGAGAGGTACAGATACGCAGTATTTT.

The rearrangement joins TRBV7-2 to TRBJ2-2; 12 positions match TRBD2. CDR3 size: 15 residues. The J segment lost 3 bases and the V segment lost 6 bases, leaving 2 bases of the junction unmatched. Per germline, CDR1 SGHTA and CDR2 FQGNSA. The CDR3 loop reads CASRGTSGYTGELFF. The CDR3, as DNA: TGTGCCAGCAGGGGGACTAGCGGGTACACCGGGGAGCTGTTTTTT.

The rearrangement uses TRBV20-1 and TRBJ1-3; D is perhaps TRBD1 (6 bases). CDR3 length: 13 residues. Per germline, CDR1 DFQATT and CDR2 SNEGSKA (reference sequence). Trimming removed 5 bases from V and 2 bases from J, with 10 bases in between. The CDR3: CSASGTPGNTIYF. The CDR3 coding sequence is TGCAGTGCTTCCGGGACACCTGGAAACACCATATATTTT.

This clonotype came up many times. The chain carries TRBV15 and TRBJ1-5; 8 positions agree with TRBD1. The CDR3 is made up of 16 amino acids. V shed 3 bases and J 4 bases; nucleotides not matched to a gene: 8. CDR1 LNHNV and CDR2 YYDKDF come from the germline V gene (reference sequence). CDR3 nucleotide sequence: TGTGCCACCAGCAGTGGACAGGGCCTTCGGAATCAGCCCCAGCATTTT. It yields the protein CATSSGQGLRNQPQHF.

This clonotype was counted a few times. The chain uses TRBV29-1 and TRBJ1-3, with 7 bases aligning to TRBD1. Germline CDR1 is SQVTM and CDR2 is ANQGSEA. The J segment lost 4 bases and the V segment lost 3 bases, leaving 3 bases of the junction unmatched. This CDR3 comprises 13 residues. The CDR3 nucleotides read TGCAGCGTTGAGACAGGGCTCGGAAACACCATATATTTT. Its protein product is CSVETGLGNTIYF. The variable domain in full, completed from reference TRBV29-1 and TRBJ1-3, reads SAVISQKPSRDICQRGTSLTIQCQVDSQVTMMFWYRQQPGQSLTLIATANQGSEATYESGFVIDKFPISRPNLTFSTLTVSNMSPEDSSIYLCSVETGLGNTIYFGEGSWLTVV.

This clonotype was seen at least ten times. This sequence joins TRBV2 and TRBJ2-7; the D call may be TRBD1 or TRBD2 (5 bases each). The CDR3 consists of 14 residues. Germline values: CDR1 SNHLY, CDR2 FYNNEI. V lost 10 bases to trimming and J lost 6 bases, with 22 bases between them. CDR3 DNA sequence: TGTGCCACCATAAGACAGAGCGGAACGTCCGAGCAGTACTTC. It is translated as CATIRQSGTSEQYF. Together with reference TRBV2 and TRBJ2-7, the CDR3 gives the full variable domain: EPEVTQTPSHQVTQMGQEVILRCVPISNHLYFYWYRQILGQKVEFLVSFYNNEISEKSEIFDDQFSVERPDGSNFTLKIRSTKLEDSAMYFCATIRQSGTSEQYFGPGTRLTVT.

This clonotype was seen at least ten times. V gene TRBV12-3 or TRBV12-4 combines with J gene TRBJ1-2, with D possibly TRBD1 on 6 matching bases. V was trimmed by 6 bases and J by 3 bases, leaving 14 bases between them. This CDR3 has 14 amino acids. CDR3: CASSTTRQDYGYTF. The CDR3 nucleotides read TGTGCCAGCAGCACCACCCGACAGGACTATGGCTACACCTTC.

This clonotype has ten or more counts. The CDR3 sequence: CASSRRDREYTEAFF. CDR3 sequence (DNA): TGTGCCAGCAGCCGCCGGGACAGGGAGTACACTGAAGCTTTCTTT. The chain carries TRBV5-5 and TRBJ1-1; 9 positions agree with TRBD1. J lost 3 bases, V lost 4 bases, and 7 bases had no gene match. This CDR3 has 15 amino acids. Germline CDR1 is SGHKS and CDR2 is YYEKEE (reference sequence).

This clonotype was seen a few times. V gene TRBV5-1 combines with J gene TRBJ2-1; D gene uncertain. The CDR3 spans 15 residues. Germline V gives CDR1 SGHRS, CDR2 YFSETQ. V shed 0 bases and J shed 3 bases, with 10 bases lying between them. The CDR3 DNA is TGCGCCAGCAGCTTGGTTGGCTCAGGCTACAATGAGCAGTTCTTC. Translating it yields CASSLVGSGYNEQFF.

This clonotype was recorded many times. This chain uses TRBV11-2 with TRBJ2-1; D is unclear. The CDR3 spans 12 residues. Germline V lookup: CDR1 SGHAT, CDR2 FQNNGV. V gave up 5 bases and J gave up 9 bases, with 11 bases separating them. CDR3 nucleotides: TGTGCCAGCAGCAAGGGTTTGGGTGAGCAGTTCTTC. Encoded protein: CASSKGLGEQFF.

The table lists this clonotype with many counts. J is TRBJ2-2 and V is TRBV12-3 or TRBV12-4, with D tentatively TRBD2 (5 bases). The CDR3 has 13 residues. Trimming cost V 7 bases and J 8 bases, with 14 bases left between them. CDR3 nucleotide sequence: TGTGCCAGCATCCTCGCTCGCGGGGGGGAGCTGTTTTTT. Translated: CASILARGGELFF.

This clonotype came up a few times. The V gene is TRBV6-1, the J gene TRBJ2-7; D not resolved. This CDR3 comprises 11 residues. V shed 5 bases and J shed 7 bases, with 9 bases lying between them. Germline CDR1 MNHNS, CDR2 SASEGT. Written as DNA, the CDR3 is TGTGCCAGCAGTCAAGTCCTTGAGCAGTACTTC. It specifies CASSQVLEQYF.

This clonotype came up many times. The chain has TRBV19 and TRBJ2-3, with D maybe TRBD1 (6 bases). Germline V CDR1 and CDR2: LNHDA, SQIVND (reference sequence). This CDR3 has 13 amino acids. V lost 4 bases to trimming and J lost 5 bases, with 10 bases between them. The CDR3 DNA sequence: TGTGCCAGTAGTAAAACAGGGATAGATACGCAGTATTTT. It encodes CASSKTGIDTQYF.

The CDR3 loop is CASSLFRTSGQETQYF. The CDR3 nucleotides read TGTGCCAGCAGCTTATTCCGGACTAGCGGACAAGAGACCCAGTACTTC. The J gene is TRBJ2-5, the V gene TRBV7-9; 10 positions match TRBD2. Germline trimming cut 2 bases from V and 2 bases from J; bases unmatched to any gene: 5. Germline CDR1 reads SEHNR; CDR2 reads FQNEAQ (reference sequence). CDR3 length: 16 amino acids. The full variable domain, completed using reference TRBV7-9 and TRBJ2-5, is DTGVSQNPRHKITKRGQNVTFRCDPISEHNRLYWYRQTLGQGPEFLTYFQNEAQLEKSRLLSDRFSAERPKGSFSTLEIQRTEQGDSAMYLCASSLFRTSGQETQYFGPGTRLLVL.

In its sample, this clonotype was seen many times. The rearrangement links TRBV30 to TRBJ2-2, with 7 bases fitting TRBD1. CDR1 is GTSNPN and CDR2 is SVGIG in the germline V gene (reference sequence). V lost 0 bases, J lost 3 bases, and 7 bases stayed unmatched. The CDR3 sequence is 16 residues long. CDR3 nucleotides: TGTGCCTGGAGTGTAACAGGGGACCACTACACCGGGGAGCTGTTTTTT. Protein product: CAWSVTGDHYTGELFF.

The chain uses TRBV20-1 and TRBJ2-1, with TRBD2 matching over 7 bases. CDR1 and CDR2 (germline): DFQATT, SNEGSKA (reference sequence). With 4 bases clipped from V and 2 bases from J, the junction kept 5 bases outside the gene matches. The CDR3 covers 14 residues. The CDR3 coding sequence is TGCAGTGCTATGACCAGCGGGGCCTACAATGAGCAGTTCTTC. It specifies CSAMTSGAYNEQFF.

In DNA, the CDR3 is TGTGCCAGCAGTTTAATGGGGACCTCCTACGAGCAGTACTTC. This gives the protein CASSLMGTSYEQYF. This sequence joins TRBV27 and TRBJ2-7, with D perhaps being TRBD1 or TRBD2 (5 bases each). This CDR3 is built from 14 residues. Deletions cut 2 bases from V and 0 bases from J, with 8 bases between. Germline CDR1 MNHEY, CDR2 SMNVEV (reference sequence).